The present T cell receptor (beta chain) was sequenced within a study of PD-L1 blockade in urothelial cancer (dated by TCRdb to about 2017). Regarding the research as a whole: All patients started therapy around 2014 and received atezolizumab 1,200 mg intravenously every 3 weeks. About 85% of the roughly 29 patients were males with bladder-origin urothelial cancer, and about 65% of the roughly 30 reported a prior smoking history. An ECOG performance status of 0 or 1 was recorded for the patients, and 0 to 3 prior chemotherapy regimens had been received by the patients. Blood samples were analyzed 3 weeks after the start of treatment (second dose) and 6 weeks after the start of treatment. Blood samples gave median yields of about 150,000 T cells and over 80,000 unique TCRs, along with a median clonality of 0.080. Somatic, immune and clinical correlates of response to PD-L1 blockade with atezolizumab in urothelial cancer were the focus of an exploratory multi-omic analysis. Pretreatment tumor samples, along with matched peripheral blood serially collected before and after atezolizumab treatment, were subjected to TCR sequencing. Durable clinical benefit was defined as progression-free survival longer than 6 months, and TCR features were also tested against progression-free and overall survival. Whole exome sequencing and RNA sequencing of pretreatment tumors were performed alongside TCR sequencing in the same patients. Nine patients achieved durable clinical benefit and some 21 did not. Pretreatment blood TCR-seq was available for 30 or so patients, at least one posttreatment blood collection was obtained for around 25 patients, and tumor TCR-seq was available for around 25 patients.

Deletion took 5 bases off V and 0 bases off J, with a span of 11 bases between the germline ends. Including cysteine and phenylalanine, the CDR3 has 15 amino acids. Just the 45-base CDR3 DNA is kept, in frame starting at base 1. The germline V gene sets CDR1 to MNHNS and CDR2 to SASEGT. Concerning this clone: Its antigen is currently not known. Per-nucleotide qualities are absent, and no much larger clonotype sits a single base away.

What the study reported, not specific to this receptor: Among patients with durable benefit, tumor-associated TCR clones showed greater expansion in peripheral blood 3 weeks after treatment started (n ≈ 22, p = 0.022). Improved progression-free and overall survival was associated with having pretreatment peripheral blood TCR clonality below the median. Small sample size (n ≈ 30) and many exploratory analyses mean the results are intended to be hypothesis-generating.

Synthetic TCR analog templates were spiked into each PCR so that absolute template abundance could be estimated from read counts. The immunoSEQ assay was used to amplify TCRbeta CDR3 regions from genomic DNA with bias-controlled V and J gene primers. Sequencing of rearranged TCRbeta segments was done at approximately 20X coverage. Per the original workflow: Clustering was used to correct sequencing errors, and CDR3s were annotated against IMGT to assign V, D and J genes. Downstream analyses used only productive TCRbeta rearrangements and left out out-of-frame or stop-codon sequences. Clonality was calculated as one minus the Shannon entropy normalized by the log of the number of unique productive sequences. Fisher's exact test with Benjamini-Hochberg correction, at a threshold of adjusted p below 0.01, was used to find clones that differed between time points or between blood and tumor. TCRdb took over this immuneACCESS table, retaining in-frame rearrangements with V and J assigned. Such tables are incomplete; in checked studies, under half of the missing clones stem from an unresolved V gene, and the remainder is unexplained. Clone size and the V and J calls come from that table; the DNA yielded D and trimming. This sample has about 66,000 clones in its table, and almost 90% of those were observed once. The biggest ten clones account for 10% to 12% of the sample.

Reading the label with the study, this specimen's time point is: peripheral blood 6 weeks after treatment start. The cohort comprised around 31 patients with locally advanced or metastatic urothelial carcinoma treated at Memorial Sloan Kettering on a trial protocol. Peripheral blood mononuclear cells were collected from each patient pretreatment and during treatment, giving between 1 and 8 total time points per patient. The Qiagen DNeasy Blood extraction kit was used to purify genomic DNA from total PBMCs and tumor samples. Collected pretreatment and during treatment, PBMCs were isolated and stored as previously described.

The TCR comes from a man in his 60s with urothelial cancer. Sequencing used PBMCs, obtained around atezolizumab (anti-PD-L1) treatment. The chain is made from TRBV6-1 and TRBJ1-3, with the identity of the D gene unclear. The sequence in DNA is TGTGCCAGCAGTCCGGGTGGATACTCTGGAAACACCATATATTTT. The translation is CASSPGGYSGNTIYF.